This TCR beta chain is drawn from a study of molecular identifiers for immune sequencing clone quantification. Trimming took 4 bases from V and 6 from J, leaving 7 bases between them. In germline, CDR1 is PRHDT, CDR2 FYEKMQ (reference sequence). The CDR3 is made up of 12 amino acids. One entry per CDR3 protein, called by TCRdb with MiXCR from the PCR reads. The sample has some 680,000 distinct CDR3 sequences; around 25% are singletons. This TCR was sampled from a human donor in good health. Some libraries in this study had Jurkat cell RNA spiked in. The chain couples TRBV13 to TRBJ1-3; D is ambiguous. The sample consisted of naive CD8+ T cells from blood, with Jurkat cell RNA spiked in. Specified subset: FACS-sorted CD8+CD4-CCR7+CD45RA+ naive T cells. The CDR3 coding sequence is TGTGCCAGCAGCTCCCGTAAAAACACCATATATTTT. Its translation is CASSSRKNTIYF.